This TCR beta chain is from a study of quantifying T cell responses using KT2 cells. About the study: RNA was reverse transcribed with TCR alpha and beta constant-region primers.

An oligo carrying a UMI was ligated to the cDNA 3' end. The first PCR ran roughly 4 cycles with an equimolar RC1.1 and RC1.2 beta primer mix. Using its own MiXCR run on the UMI-ligation and nested PCR reads, TCRdb lists one record per CDR3 protein. The data hold around 56,000 distinct CDR3 sequences, with about 12% observed a single time. Known numbers of the T cell clone KT2 were added to PBMC. This clonotype turned up a few times. The CDR3 runs to 13 residues. Trimming shortened V by 10 bases and J by 7 bases, and 14 bases separated the two germline ends. Germline V gene data show CDR1 as MNHNY and CDR2 as SVGAGI (reference sequence).

The chain uses TRBV6-6 and TRBJ1-6; D is perhaps TRBD1 (6 bases). What was sequenced was PBMCs spiked with cells of the T cell clone KT2. The TCR sequence derives from a human donor. The CDR3 region is CATEDSTNSPLHF. The DNA for the CDR3 is TGTGCCACCGAGGACAGCACCAATTCACCCCTCCACTTT.